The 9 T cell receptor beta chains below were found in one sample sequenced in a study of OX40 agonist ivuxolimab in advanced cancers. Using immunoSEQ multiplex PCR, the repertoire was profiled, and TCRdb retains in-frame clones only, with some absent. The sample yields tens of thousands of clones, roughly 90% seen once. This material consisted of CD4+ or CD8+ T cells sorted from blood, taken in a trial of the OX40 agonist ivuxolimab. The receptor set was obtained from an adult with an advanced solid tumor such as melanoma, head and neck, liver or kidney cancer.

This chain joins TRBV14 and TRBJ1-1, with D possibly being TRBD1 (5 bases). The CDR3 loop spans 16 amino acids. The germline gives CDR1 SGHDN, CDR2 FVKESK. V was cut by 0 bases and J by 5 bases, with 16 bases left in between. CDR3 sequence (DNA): TGTGCCAGCAGCCAAGAATCTAGCAGGGCGGGAACTGAAGCTTTCTTT. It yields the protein CASSQESSRAGTEAFF.

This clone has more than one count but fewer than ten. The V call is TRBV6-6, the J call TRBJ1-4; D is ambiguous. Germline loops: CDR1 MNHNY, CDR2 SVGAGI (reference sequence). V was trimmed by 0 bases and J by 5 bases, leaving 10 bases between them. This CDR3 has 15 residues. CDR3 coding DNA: TGTGCCAGCAGTTACTCGGGATCTTCGAATGAAAAACTGTTTTTT. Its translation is CASSYSGSSNEKLFF.

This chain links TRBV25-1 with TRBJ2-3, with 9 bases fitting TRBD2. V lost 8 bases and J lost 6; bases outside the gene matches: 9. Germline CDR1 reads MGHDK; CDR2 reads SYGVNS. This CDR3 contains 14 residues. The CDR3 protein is CASALRGGTDTQYF. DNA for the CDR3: TGTGCCAGCGCTCTGCGGGGGGGTACTGATACGCAGTATTTT.

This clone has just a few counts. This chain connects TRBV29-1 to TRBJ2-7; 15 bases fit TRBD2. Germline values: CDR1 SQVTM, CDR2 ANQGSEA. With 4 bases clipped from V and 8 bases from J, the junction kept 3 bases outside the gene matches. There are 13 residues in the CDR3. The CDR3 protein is CSVGGTSGGKQYF. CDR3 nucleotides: TGCAGCGTTGGAGGGACTAGCGGGGGGAAGCAGTACTTC.

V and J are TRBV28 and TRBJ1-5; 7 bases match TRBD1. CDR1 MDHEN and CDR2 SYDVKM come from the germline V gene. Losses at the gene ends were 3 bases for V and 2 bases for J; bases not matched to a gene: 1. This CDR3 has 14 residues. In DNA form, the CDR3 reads TGTGCCAGCAGTTTTACAGGGGGCAATCAGCCCCAGCATTTT. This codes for CASSFTGGNQPQHF.

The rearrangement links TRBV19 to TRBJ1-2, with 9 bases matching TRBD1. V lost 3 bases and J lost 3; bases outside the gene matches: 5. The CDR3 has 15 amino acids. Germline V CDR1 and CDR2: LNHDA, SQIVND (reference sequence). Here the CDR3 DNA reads TGTGCCAGTAGTATTGGGACAGGGAGTGACTATGGCTACACCTTC. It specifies CASSIGTGSDYGYTF.

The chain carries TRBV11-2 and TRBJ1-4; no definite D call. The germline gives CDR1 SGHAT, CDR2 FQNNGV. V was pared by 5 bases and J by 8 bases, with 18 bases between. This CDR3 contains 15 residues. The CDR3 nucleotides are TGTGCCAGCAGCGCCTCGGCGGGGTTGAAGGAAAAACTGTTTTTT. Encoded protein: CASSASAGLKEKLFF.

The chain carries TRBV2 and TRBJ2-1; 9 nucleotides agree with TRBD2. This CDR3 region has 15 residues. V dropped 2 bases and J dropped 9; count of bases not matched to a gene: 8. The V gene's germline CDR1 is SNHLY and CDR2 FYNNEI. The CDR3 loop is CASSEMGSGSSEQFF. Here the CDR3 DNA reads TGTGCCAGCAGTGAAATGGGTAGCGGGAGCTCTGAGCAGTTCTTC.

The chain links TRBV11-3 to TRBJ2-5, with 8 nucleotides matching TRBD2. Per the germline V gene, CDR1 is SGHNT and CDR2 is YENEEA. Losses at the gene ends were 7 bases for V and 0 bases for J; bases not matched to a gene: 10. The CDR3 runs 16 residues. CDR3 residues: CASTLRGRSYQETQYF. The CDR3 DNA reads TGTGCCAGCACCCTTCGCGGGAGGTCGTACCAAGAGACCCAGTACTTC.